Each of the 18 T cell receptor beta chains below was sequenced from the same sample in a study of blood T cell repertoires in COVID-19. TCRdb's table, derived via immunoSEQ multiplex PCR, lists solely in-frame clones and lacks some. The repertoire has 370,000 or so clones, around 84% of them found once; the top ten carry roughly 1.1%. Sequencing was carried out using peripheral blood. Receptor source: a human donor with acute or convalescent COVID-19. The donor label of this sample is uncertain.

J is TRBJ2-7 and V is TRBV7-9; 7 positions agree with TRBD1. Germline lookup yields CDR1 SEHNR and CDR2 FQNEAQ (reference sequence). The CDR3 runs to 15 residues. Trimming took 6 bases from V and 0 from J; bases not matched to a gene: 8. The CDR3 loop reads CASSSPGQRSYEQYF. The DNA for the CDR3 is TGTGCCAGCAGTTCCCCGGGACAGCGCTCCTACGAGCAGTACTTC.

The sample holds one count of this clone. As DNA, the CDR3 is TGTGCCAGCAGCTCCCGGCGGGGCAGGGGGCCCTATGGCTACACCTTC. It encodes CASSSRRGRGPYGYTF. This chain joins TRBV3-1 (or the pseudogene TRBV3-2) and TRBJ1-2, with 8 positions matching TRBD1. Germline V gene data show CDR1 as LGHDT and CDR2 as YNNKEL (reference sequence). The length of the CDR3 is 16 residues. V shed 5 bases, J shed 4 bases, and the junction held 12 bases outside the gene matches.

The rearrangement joins TRBV18 to TRBJ2-6; 7 bases agree with TRBD1. The CDR3 spans 17 residues. J lost 0 bases, V lost 6 bases, and 8 bases had no gene match. The V gene's germline CDR1 is KGHSH and CDR2 LQKENI. The CDR3 protein is CASSIQTGVSGANVLTF. CDR3 sequence (DNA): TGTGCCAGCTCGATCCAAACAGGGGTCTCTGGGGCCAACGTCCTGACTTTC.

This chain uses TRBV7-8 with TRBJ1-5, with a possible D match to TRBD1 (5 bases). CDR1 and CDR2 from the germline V gene are SGHVS and FQNEAQ. The germline V and J ends were trimmed by 5 bases and 2 bases, with 10 bases remaining between them. This CDR3 is built from 14 residues. This CDR3 is CASSTGGGNQPQHF. DNA for the CDR3: TGTGCCAGCAGCACGGGGGGGGGCAATCAGCCCCAGCATTTT.

In its sample, this clone was seen once. J is TRBJ1-5 and V is TRBV7-9, with D maybe TRBD1 (5 bases). The germline V gene has CDR1 SEHNR and CDR2 FQNEAQ (reference sequence). This CDR3 region has 16 residues. Trimming shortened V by 7 bases and J by 1 base, and 17 bases separated the two germline ends. The CDR3 here is CASNPAKGKSNQPQHF. Here the CDR3 DNA reads TGTGCCAGCAATCCGGCTAAGGGGAAAAGCAATCAGCCCCAGCATTTT.

This chain connects TRBV7-9 to TRBJ2-7; 11 nucleotides align to TRBD1. V gave up 6 bases and J gave up 10 bases; unmatched junction bases: 8. Germline loops: CDR1 SEHNR, CDR2 FQNEAQ (reference sequence). The CDR3 runs 13 residues. CDR3 DNA sequence: TGTGCCAGCAGACCCGGACAGGGGGCACGTCAGTACTTC. Residues: CASRPGQGARQYF.

V gene TRBV21-1 combines with J gene TRBJ1-1. TRBV21-1 is described as a pseudogene. The CDR3 runs to 15 residues. This CDR3 reads CASTQELPVNTEAFF. The CDR3, as DNA: TGTGCCAGCACCCAAGAACTCCCGGTGAACACTGAAGCTTTCTTT.

This clone was recorded once. CDR3 in DNA: TGCGCCAGCAGCTCAGGACATAGCTCCTACAATGAGCAGTTCTTC. Translating gives CASSSGHSSYNEQFF. The chain recombines TRBV5-1 with TRBJ2-1; maybe TRBD1 (5 bases). The CDR3 length is 15 residues. Germline CDR1 and CDR2: SGHRS and YFSETQ. The V gene lost 3 bases and the J gene lost 0 bases, with 10 bases spanning the gap.

This chain connects TRBV7-9 to TRBJ1-1, with TRBD1 matching over 9 bases. The junction had 11 bases not matched to a gene; V was cut back by 5 bases and J by 4 bases. Germline V gene data show CDR1 as SEHNR and CDR2 as FQNEAQ (reference sequence). The CDR3 is 16 residues long. The CDR3 DNA reads as TGTGCCAGCAGCCTACAGGGGGCAGGGGGCGGCACTGAAGCTTTCTTT. It is translated as CASSLQGAGGGTEAFF.

This clone came up many times. The chain joins TRBV28 to TRBJ1-6, with 8 bases fitting TRBD1. The ends lost 7 bases at V and 5 bases at J; junction bases unmatched: 10. There are 16 residues in the CDR3. Germline loops: CDR1 MDHEN, CDR2 SYDVKM. CDR3 nucleotides: TGTGCCAGCACAAAGACCGACAGGGGAAATAATTCACCCCTCCACTTT. Translating gives CASTKTDRGNNSPLHF. The whole variable domain, filled in from reference TRBV28 and TRBJ1-6, reads DVKVTQSSRYLVKRTGEKVFLECVQDMDHENMFWYRQDPGLGLRLIYFSYDVKMKEKGDIPEGYSVSREKKERFSLILESASTNQTSMYLCASTKTDRGNNSPLHFGNGTRLTVT.

The rearrangement joins TRBV18 to TRBJ1-1; weak D call: TRBD1 (5 bases). The V end lost 1 base, the J end lost 1 base, and 13 bases lay between the germline ends. CDR3 length equals 16 residues. Germline loops: CDR1 KGHSH, CDR2 LQKENI. The CDR3 here is CASSPRPGDSNTEAFF. The DNA of the CDR3 is TGTGCCAGCTCACCACGGCCCGGGGACTCGAACACTGAAGCTTTCTTT.

The genes are TRBV2 and TRBJ1-6; 8 bases are shared with TRBD1. CDR3 length equals 13 residues. Germline values: CDR1 SNHLY, CDR2 FYNNEI. Trimming removed 6 bases from V and 8 bases from J; junction bases left unmatched: 3. The CDR3 DNA sequence: TGTGCCAGCAGGGACAGGGCGGATTCACCCCTCCACTTT. This translates into CASRDRADSPLHF. The full variable domain, with the rest looked up from reference TRBV2 and TRBJ1-6, is EPEVTQTPSHQVTQMGQEVILRCVPISNHLYFYWYRQILGQKVEFLVSFYNNEISEKSEIFDDQFSVERPDGSNFTLKIRSTKLEDSAMYFCASRDRADSPLHFGNGTRLTVT.

This sequence joins TRBV9 and TRBJ1-1; perhaps TRBD1 as D (6 bases). The CDR3 has 13 residues. Germline V gene lookup returns CDR1 SGDLS and CDR2 YYNGEE. Trimming stripped 0 bases from V and 7 bases from J, with 10 bases between. CDR3 loop: CASSVGGPGEAFF. In DNA form, the CDR3 reads TGTGCCAGCAGCGTAGGGGGGCCGGGTGAAGCTTTCTTT. Variable domain in full (rest from reference TRBV9 and TRBJ1-1): DSGVTQTPKHLITATGQRVTLRCSPRSGDLSVYWYQQSLDQGLQFLIQYYNGEERAKGNILERFSAQQFPDLHSELNLSSLELGDSALYFCASSVGGPGEAFFGQGTRLTVV.

The chain uses TRBV5-1 and TRBJ2-7; 7 bases are shared with TRBD2. Germline assignment: CDR1 SGHRS and CDR2 YFSETQ. The V gene end was trimmed by 0 bases and the J gene end by 3 bases; junction bases not matched to a gene: 9. The CDR3 spans 16 residues. CDR3 nucleotide sequence: TGCGCCAGCAGCTTGGGCTGGGGGGGTCCGAGCTACGAGCAGTACTTC. Amino acid sequence: CASSLGWGGPSYEQYF.

The gene calls are TRBV30 and TRBJ2-7; D ambiguous. The CDR3 totals 11 residues. V was pared by 2 bases and J by 3 bases, with 5 bases between. CDR1 is GTSNPN, CDR2 SVGIG, per germline (reference sequence). CDR3 sequence (DNA): TGTGCCTGGAGTTCCTACTACGAGCAGTACTTC. This sequence encodes CAWSSYYEQYF.

The gene calls are TRBV19 and TRBJ2-7, with D possibly matching TRBD1 (6 bases). CDR1 is LNHDA and CDR2 is SQIVND in the germline V gene (reference sequence). The V end was cut by 4 bases, the J end by 2 bases, with 15 bases between. The CDR3 covers 15 residues. Here the CDR3 reads CASSTRTAATYEQYF. The CDR3 DNA reads as TGTGCCAGTAGTACCAGGACAGCGGCAACCTACGAGCAGTACTTC.

The chain recombines TRBV29-1 with TRBJ1-2; D call uncertain. Germline CDR1 is SQVTM and CDR2 is ANQGSEA. The length of the CDR3 is 12 residues. V was shortened by 4 bases and J by 8 bases, with 14 bases between the two germline ends. CDR3 DNA sequence: TGCAGCGTTGGAAGCGGTACAGACGGCTACACCTTC. Translation: CSVGSGTDGYTF.

J is TRBJ1-2 and V is TRBV13, with 9 bases lining up with TRBD1. Trimming cost V 4 bases and J 5 bases; bases outside gene matches: 2. The germline V gene has CDR1 PRHDT and CDR2 FYEKMQ (reference sequence). This CDR3 is 13 amino acids long. The CDR3 DNA is TGTGCCAGCAGCTCGGACAGGGGATATGGCTACACCTTC. Protein product: CASSSDRGYGYTF.